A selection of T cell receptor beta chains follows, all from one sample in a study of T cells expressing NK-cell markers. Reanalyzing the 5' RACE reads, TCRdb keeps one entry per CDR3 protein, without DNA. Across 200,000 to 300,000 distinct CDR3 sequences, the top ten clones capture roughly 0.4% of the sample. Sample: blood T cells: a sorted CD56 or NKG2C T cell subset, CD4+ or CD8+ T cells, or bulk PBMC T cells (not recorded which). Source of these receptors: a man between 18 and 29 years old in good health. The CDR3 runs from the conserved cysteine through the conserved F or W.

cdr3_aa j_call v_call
CASSQDRTSAYNEQFF TRBJ2-1 TRBV4-1
CASSQEDRARAGELFF TRBJ2-2 TRBV4-2
CASSNPSSRKAFF TRBJ1-1 TRBV5-6
CSARDPSSDGSYGYTF TRBJ1-2 TRBV20-1
CASSSRSAPGHTF TRBJ1-2 TRBV11-2
CASSYRGGQGETQYF TRBJ2-5 TRBV6-5
CASSRRVTGELFF TRBJ2-2 TRBV12-3/TRBV12-4
CSISGALLSTDTQYF TRBJ2-3 TRBV29-1
CASSQAANSGEKLFF TRBJ1-4 TRBV3-1
CASSLLERMNTEAFF TRBJ1-1 TRBV5-6
CASSLDTGGAGPTQYF TRBJ2-5 TRBV12-3/TRBV12-4
CASSLGGTGSYEQYF TRBJ2-7 TRBV7-8
CASSNRGGRTEAFF TRBJ1-1 TRBV12-3/TRBV12-4
CASSQTTLGGELFF TRBJ2-2 TRBV7-6
CASSFKGTSGTDTQYF TRBJ2-3 TRBV12-3/TRBV12-4
CSAPLHGSPGEQYF TRBJ2-7 TRBV20-1
CASSGTGSLREQYF TRBJ2-7 TRBV12-3/TRBV12-4
CASSLWDRVVSPLHF TRBJ1-6 TRBV27
CASSFSQSTDTQYF TRBJ2-3 TRBV11-2
CSARDQGSAKNIQYF TRBJ2-4 TRBV20-1
CASSRIWQRQFF TRBJ2-1 TRBV4-3
CASSKEGQQATQYF TRBJ2-5 TRBV5-4
CASSPPGRSGYEQYF TRBJ2-7 TRBV5-4
CASSPGALEQFF TRBJ2-1 TRBV18
CASSLSLAGGETQYF TRBJ2-5 TRBV5-1
CASSGRTRSNEQFF TRBJ2-1 TRBV11-2
CASSLNRKSTDTQYF TRBJ2-3 TRBV11-2
CASTKTYISYEQYF TRBJ2-7 TRBV2
CASSYSASGRSFYNEQFF TRBJ2-1 TRBV6-5
CSVGGLVTDTQYF TRBJ2-3 TRBV29-1
CASSFWAEGLQRSYEQYF TRBJ2-7 TRBV28
CASSFQFPSYNEQFF TRBJ2-1 TRBV5-1
CASSETGGSHEQYF TRBJ2-7 TRBV5-1
CASSVDRENTEAFF TRBJ1-1 TRBV7-6
CASSSDRTVGELFF TRBJ2-2 TRBV5-4
CSAREGGTQPEAFF TRBJ1-1 TRBV20-1
CASSVPPGQGGNEQFF TRBJ2-1 TRBV14
CASSQDWGGRSTDTQYF TRBJ2-3 TRBV4-2
CASSPPLGASRRETQYF TRBJ2-5 TRBV5-4
CASSTTGFNNEQFF TRBJ2-1 TRBV12-3/TRBV12-4
CASSLAAPAYGELFF TRBJ2-2 TRBV5-1
CASSPSGQGTYNEQFF TRBJ2-1 TRBV28
CASSLGSGSVADTQYF TRBJ2-3 TRBV5-1